The 21 T cell receptor beta chains below all came from one sample that was sequenced in a study of blood T cell repertoires in COVID-19. Sequencing used immunoSEQ multiplex PCR; TCRdb keeps in-frame clones, though not all of them. The table has over 95,000 clones, roughly 84% seen once. Material: peripheral blood. Every receptor here comes from a man aged 40-49 years with acute or convalescent COVID-19.

This chain uses TRBV19 with TRBJ2-3, with a possible D match to TRBD2 (5 bases). The V and J ends lost 7 bases and 1 base respectively, with 15 bases between them. The V gene's germline CDR1 is LNHDA and CDR2 SQIVND (reference sequence). The CDR3 is made up of 15 amino acids. The CDR3 nucleotides read TGTGCCAGTACAACTAGTGTTTGGGGCACAGATACGCAGTATTTT. Translating it yields CASTTSVWGTDTQYF.

This chain links TRBV5-8 with TRBJ1-5, with 10 bases matching TRBD1. V gave up 4 bases and J gave up 5 bases; unmatched junction bases: 0. Looked up from germline, CDR1 is SGHTS and CDR2 is YDEGEE. The CDR3 is made up of 13 amino acids. The CDR3 region has the DNA TGTGCCAGCAGCGGGACAGGGGATCAGCCCCAGCATTTT. Protein product: CASSGTGDQPQHF.

The chain joins TRBV19 to TRBJ2-4; 9 positions match TRBD1. Germline V gene lookup returns CDR1 LNHDA and CDR2 SQIVND (reference sequence). The V gene end was trimmed by 4 bases and the J gene end by 5 bases; junction bases not matched to a gene: 6. The CDR3 length is 15 residues. CDR3 in amino acids: CASSTLQGAENIQYF. The CDR3 DNA reads as TGTGCCAGTAGTACCCTACAGGGGGCTGAAAACATTCAGTACTTC.

Notes on this clone: Within the sample, other DNA sequences also encode this same CDR3. The chain recombines TRBV3-1 (or the pseudogene TRBV3-2) with TRBJ1-5; D remains unclear. CDR3 size: 13 residues. Germline values: CDR1 LGHDT, CDR2 YNNKEL (reference sequence). V lost 0 bases and J 4 bases, leaving 4 bases between the germline ends. In DNA, the CDR3 is TGTGCCAGCAGCCAAGACAGAAATCAGCCCCAGCATTTT. This gives the protein CASSQDRNQPQHF.

V is TRBV19 and J is TRBJ2-3, with TRBD1 matching over 7 bases. There are 15 residues in the CDR3. J was trimmed by 2 bases and V by 6 bases; bases with no gene match: 8. Germline V gene data show CDR1 as LNHDA and CDR2 as SQIVND (reference sequence). The CDR3 sequence: CASRELRGLTDTQYF. DNA of the CDR3: TGTGCCAGTAGGGAATTGAGGGGGCTCACAGATACGCAGTATTTT.

V is TRBV4-1 and J is TRBJ2-7; 11 nucleotides match TRBD2. The CDR3 sequence is 15 residues long. Germline lookup yields CDR1 MGHRA and CDR2 YSYEKL. V gave up 4 bases and J gave up 2 bases; unmatched junction bases: 4. The CDR3 DNA is TGCGCCAGCAGCCGTGCGGGACTAGCGGCCTACGAGCAGTACTTC. As protein: CASSRAGLAAYEQYF.

This chain connects TRBV6-5 to TRBJ2-3; TRBD1 agrees at 9 bases. This CDR3 comprises 13 residues. J lost 1 base, V lost 8 bases, and 1 base had no gene match. Germline V CDR1 and CDR2: MNHEY, SVGAGI. CDR3 residues: CASRTGGTDTQYF. The CDR3 bases are TGTGCCAGCCGGACAGGGGGCACAGATACGCAGTATTTT.

The rearrangement joins TRBV5-1 to TRBJ2-7; unclear D gene. The CDR3 has 12 amino acids. Trimming took off 0 bases at V and 5 bases at J, with 6 bases between the two ends. CDR1 is SGHRS and CDR2 is YFSETQ in the germline V gene. The CDR3 region is CASSLEKHEQYF. CDR3 in DNA: TGCGCCAGCAGCTTGGAAAAGCACGAGCAGTACTTC. Drawing the rest from reference TRBV5-1 and TRBJ2-7, the complete variable domain is KAGVTQTPRYLIKTRGQQVTLSCSPISGHRSVSWYQQTPGQGLQFLFEYFSETQRNKGNFPGRFSGRQFSNSRSEMNVSTLELGDSALYLCASSLEKHEQYFGPGTRLTVT.

The chain is built from TRBV7-9 and TRBJ1-5; possible D gene TRBD1, 5 bases. Germline V gene lookup returns CDR1 SEHNR and CDR2 FQNEAQ (reference sequence). V lost 8 bases and J lost 3, with 14 bases in between. The CDR3 is made up of 14 amino acids. CDR3 nucleotide sequence: TGTGCCAGCGGCGGGGCAGGGATCAATCAGCCCCAGCATTTT. Translated: CASGGAGINQPQHF. The variable domain in full, with the rest retrieved from reference TRBV7-9 and TRBJ1-5, is DTGVSQNPRHKITKRGQNVTFRCDPISEHNRLYWYRQTLGQGPEFLTYFQNEAQLEKSRLLSDRFSAERPKGSFSTLEIQRTEQGDSAMYLCASGGAGINQPQHFGDGTRLSIL.

The chain links TRBV5-1 to TRBJ1-4; D unclear. The CDR3 is made up of 14 amino acids. Germline lookup yields CDR1 SGHRS and CDR2 YFSETQ. Trimming pared 3 bases from V and 8 bases from J, leaving 14 bases between. In DNA form, the CDR3 reads TGCGCCAGCAGCTCAGAGGTCCAGACGGAAAAACTGTTTTTT. Its translation: CASSSEVQTEKLFF.

This rearrangement joins TRBV12-3 or TRBV12-4 to TRBJ2-1; 14 positions match TRBD2. This CDR3 region has 13 residues. J gave up 12 bases and V 4 bases, and 2 bases lay outside the gene matches. DNA of the CDR3: TGTGCCAGCAGTTGGACTAGCGGGGGGACGCAGTTCTTC. This translates into CASSWTSGGTQFF.

This clone is a singleton in its sample. This chain uses TRBV20-1 with TRBJ1-4, with D uncertain. The CDR3 runs to 11 residues. V was pared by 2 bases and J by 8 bases, with 6 bases between. The germline V gene has CDR1 DFQATT and CDR2 SNEGSKA (reference sequence). CDR3 residues: CSARSQEKLFF. CDR3 nucleotide sequence: TGCAGTGCTAGATCTCAGGAAAAACTGTTTTTT.

The gene calls are TRBV6-6 and TRBJ2-3; 7 bases line up with TRBD1. V lost 9 bases, J lost 0 bases, and 6 bases stayed unmatched. This CDR3 comprises 14 residues. The germline V gene has CDR1 MNHNY and CDR2 SVGAGI (reference sequence). The CDR3 nucleotides read TGTGCCAGTGTTGGACAGGCCAGCACAGATACGCAGTATTTT. Its translation is CASVGQASTDTQYF.

V is TRBV27 and J is TRBJ1-1, with D tentatively TRBD1 (6 bases). The CDR3 runs to 15 residues. Germline V gene data show CDR1 as MNHEY and CDR2 as SMNVEV (reference sequence). The ends were cut back, 8 bases at V and 0 bases at J, with 16 bases in the middle. CDR3 sequence reads: CASSDSPLMNTEAFF. The CDR3 region has the DNA TGTGCCAGCTCGGACAGCCCACTTATGAACACTGAAGCTTTCTTT.

The rearrangement joins TRBV3-1 (or the pseudogene TRBV3-2) to TRBJ1-3; D gene ambiguous. This CDR3 region has 13 residues. Trimming pared 5 bases from V and 0 bases from J, leaving 5 bases between. The germline CDR1 and CDR2 sequences are LGHDT and YNNKEL (reference sequence). As DNA, the CDR3 is TGTGCCAGCAGCAGCTACTCTGGAAACACCATATATTTT. The encoded protein is CASSSYSGNTIYF.

The chain links TRBV2 to TRBJ1-5; D is possibly TRBD1 (6 bases). Germline V gene lookup returns CDR1 SNHLY and CDR2 FYNNEI. Trimming stripped 7 bases from V and 5 bases from J, with 12 bases between. The CDR3 sequence is 13 residues long. CDR3 region: CASKEGGHQPQHF. The CDR3 nucleotides are TGTGCCAGCAAAGAGGGGGGGCATCAGCCCCAGCATTTT.

The chain carries TRBV9 and TRBJ1-6, with a possible D match to TRBD1 (6 bases). This CDR3 is built from 14 residues. The germline CDR1 and CDR2 sequences are SGDLS and YYNGEE. V was pared by 6 bases and J by 9 bases, with 16 bases between. The CDR3 DNA reads TGTGCCAGCACCCCGGGACATACCATTTCACCCCTCCACTTT. It yields the protein CASTPGHTISPLHF.

The J gene is TRBJ2-3, the V gene TRBV3-1 (or the pseudogene TRBV3-2), with D tentatively TRBD2 (5 bases). This CDR3 is built from 17 residues. Germline assignment: CDR1 LGHDT and CDR2 YNNKEL (reference sequence). Deletions cut 0 bases from V and 0 bases from J, with 13 bases between. CDR3 in DNA: TGTGCCAGCAGCCAAGATGGGCTAGCCGCTAGCACAGATACGCAGTATTTT. Its protein is CASSQDGLAASTDTQYF.

The rearrangement joins TRBV7-2 to TRBJ1-2; a weak D match, TRBD1 (6 bases). Trimming cost V 0 bases and J 7 bases, with 12 bases left between them. Germline lookup yields CDR1 SGHTA and CDR2 FQGNSA. The CDR3 runs 14 residues. The CDR3 protein is CASSLAGTLGGYTF. In nucleotides, the CDR3 is TGTGCCAGCAGCTTAGCGGGGACATTGGGTGGCTACACCTTC.

Concerning this clone itself: One end of the junction does not line up with germline, which may come from a read error. CDR3 nucleotides: TGTGCCACCAGTGATTCGGGGACAGGGGGGAATGGAAAACTGTTTTTT. It codes for CATSDSGTGGNGKLFF. V usage is TRBV24-1 and J usage is TRBJ1-4, with 11 positions matching TRBD1. The CDR3 runs 16 residues. Germline CDR1 and CDR2: KGHDR and SFDVKD.

The sample holds a few counts of this clone. This sequence joins TRBV2 and TRBJ2-4; 13 bases map to TRBD2. The germline CDR1 and CDR2 sequences are SNHLY and FYNNEI. CDR3 size: 19 residues. J gave up 0 bases and V 6 bases, and 11 bases lay outside the gene matches. This CDR3 reads CASRSSGLAGPIAKNIQYF. In DNA form, the CDR3 reads TGTGCCAGCAGGTCTTCGGGACTAGCGGGACCGATAGCCAAAAACATTCAGTACTTC.